This passage covers 19 T cell receptor beta chains from one sample sequenced in a study of OX40 agonist ivuxolimab in advanced cancers. The library came from the immunoSEQ multiplex PCR assay. TCRdb took over this immuneACCESS table, retaining in-frame rearrangements with V and J assigned. Such tables are incomplete; in checked studies, under half of the missing clones stem from an unresolved V gene, and the remainder is unexplained. This sample holds 65,000 to 85,000 clones; around 87% were observed only once. Jointly, the top ten make up around 4% of the sample. The sample consisted of CD4+ or CD8+ T cells sorted from blood, taken in a trial of the OX40 agonist ivuxolimab. The source of these receptors is an adult with an advanced solid tumor such as melanoma, head and neck, liver or kidney cancer.

The chain joins TRBV19 to TRBJ1-4, with D maybe TRBD1 (5 bases). This CDR3 has 17 residues. Trimming pared 5 bases from V and 1 base from J, leaving 17 bases between. Germline-derived CDR1 and CDR2 are LNHDA and SQIVND (reference sequence). The CDR3, as DNA: TGTGCCAGTAGTCTCGTCGGGGCCGTCGGAACTAATGAAAAACTGTTTTTT. The encoded protein is CASSLVGAVGTNEKLFF. The whole variable domain, remainder taken from reference TRBV19 and TRBJ1-4, is DGGITQSPKYLFRKEGQNVTLSCEQNLNHDAMYWYRQDPGQGLRLIYYSQIVNDFQKGDIAEGYSVSREKKESFPLTVTSAQKNPTAFYLCASSLVGAVGTNEKLFFGSGTQLSVL.

The chain is built from TRBV5-6 and TRBJ2-1; D not certain. The V gene lost 4 bases and the J gene lost 14 bases, with 13 bases spanning the gap. CDR1 is SGHDT and CDR2 is YYEEEE in the germline V gene. This CDR3 region has 11 residues. The CDR3 loop reads CASSPGSEEFF. Written as DNA, the CDR3 is TGTGCCAGCAGCCCCGGGTCAGAAGAGTTCTTC.

The chain has TRBV28 and TRBJ2-7; unclear D gene. V gave up 6 bases and J gave up 13 bases, with 16 bases separating them. The CDR3 spans 11 residues. Germline assignment: CDR1 MDHEN and CDR2 SYDVKM. This chain's CDR3 is CASSKLTYPYF. CDR3 sequence (DNA): TGTGCCAGCAGCAAACTGACCTACCCATACTTC. Filled out from reference TRBV28 and TRBJ2-7, the complete variable domain reads DVKVTQSSRYLVKRTGEKVFLECVQDMDHENMFWYRQDPGLGLRLIYFSYDVKMKEKGDIPEGYSVSREKKERFSLILESASTNQTSMYLCASSKLTYPYFGPGTRLTVT.

The V and J genes are TRBV7-9 and TRBJ1-5; 7 bases are shared with TRBD1. This CDR3 has 14 amino acids. V trimming: 5 bases; J trimming: 10 bases; junction bases outside the gene matches: 11. Per the germline V gene, CDR1 is SEHNR and CDR2 is FQNEAQ (reference sequence). The chain's CDR3 is CASSNTGVIRPQHF. DNA of the CDR3: TGTGCCAGCAGCAACACAGGGGTTATTCGACCCCAGCATTTT.

The rearrangement uses TRBV28 and TRBJ1-1; 8 bases are a match to TRBD1. The CDR3 has 13 residues. Germline V gene lookup returns CDR1 MDHEN and CDR2 SYDVKM. Germline trimming cut 7 bases from V and 5 bases from J; bases unmatched to any gene: 6. The CDR3 DNA sequence: TGTGCCAGCATACGACAGGGGTGGACTGAAGCTTTCTTT. Amino acid sequence: CASIRQGWTEAFF. The entire variable domain, with the rest obtained from reference TRBV28 and TRBJ1-1, is as follows: DVKVTQSSRYLVKRTGEKVFLECVQDMDHENMFWYRQDPGLGLRLIYFSYDVKMKEKGDIPEGYSVSREKKERFSLILESASTNQTSMYLCASIRQGWTEAFFGQGTRLTVV.

The chain employs TRBV2 and TRBJ1-3; D is uncertain. CDR1 SNHLY and CDR2 FYNNEI come from the germline V gene. This CDR3 spans 14 amino acids. V was trimmed by 5 bases and J by 0 bases, leaving 8 bases between them. CDR3 bases: TGTGCCAGCAGTTTCAGTTTCTCTGGAAACACCATATATTTT. Encoded protein: CASSFSFSGNTIYF.

This chain links TRBV5-1 with TRBJ2-7; tentatively, D is TRBD1 or TRBD2 (6 bases each). CDR3 length: 16 residues. Trimming removed 4 bases from V and 2 bases from J, with 19 bases in between. Germline-derived CDR1 and CDR2 are SGHRS and YFSETQ. CDR3 in amino acids: CASSPGDSATPYEQYF. CDR3 coding DNA: TGCGCCAGCAGCCCAGGGGACTCCGCGACGCCCTACGAGCAGTACTTC.

This chain connects TRBV6-6 to TRBJ1-1, with TRBD1 matching 9 bases. The trim removed 0 bases at V and 4 bases at J, leaving 6 bases unmatched. The CDR3 covers 16 residues. Per germline, CDR1 MNHNY and CDR2 SVGAGI (reference sequence). Here the CDR3 DNA reads TGTGCCAGCAGTTACTCCGGACAGGGGAGAGGCACTGAAGCTTTCTTT. Its protein is CASSYSGQGRGTEAFF.

The V and J genes are TRBV7-3 and TRBJ2-1, with D perhaps TRBD2 (5 bases). Trimming pared 5 bases from V and 7 bases from J, leaving 15 bases between. The CDR3 is made up of 14 amino acids. Germline lookup yields CDR1 SGHTA and CDR2 FQGTGA. The CDR3 DNA follows: TGTGCCAGCAGCCCTCAAGCCCTAGCAAATGAGCAGTTCTTC. Translated: CASSPQALANEQFF.

CDR3 in amino acids: CASSQEGRDRDEQYF. CDR3 DNA: TGTGCCAGCAGCCAAGAAGGGAGGGACCGGGACGAGCAGTACTTC. The rearrangement links TRBV4-2 to TRBJ2-7; 7 nucleotides align to TRBD2. The J segment lost 5 bases and the V segment lost 0 bases, leaving 7 bases of the junction unmatched. CDR1 and CDR2 from the germline V gene are LGHNA and YNFKEQ. This CDR3 has 15 amino acids.

The rearrangement links TRBV6-1 to TRBJ1-5; D might be TRBD1 (5 bases). The V gene lost 7 bases and the J gene lost 6 bases, with 19 bases spanning the gap. From germline, CDR1 is MNHNS and CDR2 SASEGT. The CDR3 covers 15 residues. Here the CDR3 reads CASTIGSLGGQPQHF. The CDR3 nucleotides read TGTGCCAGCACTATTGGGAGTTTGGGGGGTCAGCCCCAGCATTTT.

The chain has TRBV5-6 and TRBJ1-6, with D possibly TRBD1 on 6 matching bases. CDR3 length: 15 residues. Germline V gene lookup returns CDR1 SGHDT and CDR2 YYEEEE. V shed 1 base and J shed 9 bases, with 14 bases lying between them. CDR3 sequence reads: CASSLRGGPSSPLHF. In nucleotides, the CDR3 is TGTGCCAGCAGCTTGCGGGGGGGGCCGTCTTCACCCCTCCACTTT.

The chain recombines TRBV10-1 with TRBJ2-3; TRBD2 matches at 9 bases. The V gene end was trimmed by 5 bases and the J gene end by 2 bases; junction bases not matched to a gene: 5. Germline-derived CDR1 and CDR2 are WNHNN and SYGVQD (reference sequence). This CDR3 spans 15 amino acids. Here the CDR3 DNA reads TGCGCCAGCAGTAAACTAGCGGGCAACACAGATACGCAGTATTTT. This encodes CASSKLAGNTDTQYF.

The V and J genes are TRBV4-1 and TRBJ2-3; 9 bases fit TRBD2. The CDR3 is 17 amino acids. The V segment lost 0 bases and the J segment 3 bases; nucleotides outside the gene matches: 7. Germline CDR1 MGHRA, CDR2 YSYEKL. CDR3 in DNA: TGCGCCAGCAGCCAAGATCCCTCTAGCGGGATTACAGATACGCAGTATTTT. It yields the protein CASSQDPSSGITDTQYF.

This chain connects TRBV5-1 to TRBJ2-7, with D perhaps matching TRBD1 (5 bases). V was pared by 4 bases and J by 3 bases, with 14 bases between. The CDR3 covers 14 residues. CDR1 is SGHRS, CDR2 YFSETQ, per germline. CDR3 residues: CASSVAGYLYEQYF. DNA of the CDR3: TGCGCCAGCAGCGTGGCAGGGTATCTCTACGAGCAGTACTTC.

The chain combines TRBV7-9 with TRBJ2-7, with no clear D. Trimming pared 5 bases from V and 3 bases from J, leaving 11 bases between. The CDR3 has 13 amino acids. Germline-derived CDR1 and CDR2 are SEHNR and FQNEAQ (reference sequence). CDR3 protein: CASSVNSHYEQYF. The CDR3 bases are TGTGCCAGCAGCGTCAACTCGCACTACGAGCAGTACTTC.

Regarding this clone: With a far larger clone one base away, a read error is the likely cause. This chain uses TRBV4-2 with TRBJ1-6, with D hard to call. Germline-derived CDR1 and CDR2 are LGHNA and YNFKEQ. V was cut by 1 base and J by 10 bases, with 8 bases left in between. The CDR3 consists of 13 residues. CDR3 DNA sequence: TGTGCCAGCAGCCAAGGGTTTGGCTCACCCCTCCACTTT. It codes for CASSQGFGSPLHF.

A single count supports this clone. V and J are TRBV4-2 and TRBJ1-4; a weak D match, TRBD1 (5 bases). CDR3 length equals 16 residues. Germline V lookup: CDR1 LGHNA, CDR2 YNFKEQ. V was pared by 3 bases and J by 4 bases, with 15 bases between. CDR3 loop: CASSHGWAGLNEKLFF. In nucleotides, the CDR3 is TGTGCCAGCAGCCACGGTTGGGCGGGGCTTAATGAAAAACTGTTTTTT.

The chain's CDR3 is CASSLVQVSGSGANVLTF. The CDR3 bases are TGTGCCAGCAGCTTAGTCCAAGTCTCGGGATCTGGGGCCAACGTCCTGACTTTC. The J gene is TRBJ2-6, the V gene TRBV7-2, with a tentative D call TRBD2 (5 bases). The CDR3 runs to 18 residues. Trimming left V 1 base short and J 1 base short, with 14 bases between. Looked up from germline, CDR1 is SGHTA and CDR2 is FQGNSA.